These 12 T cell receptor beta chains originate from one sample sequenced in a study of patients and donors after allogeneic stem cell transplantation. Each CDR3 protein is one row after TCRdb ran MiXCR on the RT-PCR reads. The table includes about 96,000 distinct CDR3 sequences, about 48% detected once. The sequencing input was blood, either unsorted or a sorted T cell fraction (not recorded which). The receptors here all came from a human donor who was either an allogeneic HSCT recipient or a stem cell or donor lymphocyte infusion donor (not recorded which). It is not recorded whose cells these are; they may come from a transplant donor.

V usage is TRBV7-3 and J usage is TRBJ1-1, with TRBD1 as a possible D gene (5 bases). V was pared by 6 bases and J by 1 base, with 15 bases between. Germline assignment: CDR1 SGHTA and CDR2 FQGTGA. The CDR3 spans 15 residues. This chain's CDR3 is CASSPPGGSNTEAFF. CDR3 nucleotide sequence: TGTGCCAGCAGTCCCCCGGGGGGGTCGAACACTGAAGCTTTCTTT.

This chain joins TRBV7-8 and TRBJ1-4; 10 nucleotides align to TRBD1. The CDR3 is 18 residues long. Germline assignment: CDR1 SGHVS and CDR2 FQNEAQ. V trimming: 5 bases; J trimming: 4 bases; junction bases outside the gene matches: 13. The CDR3 bases are TGTGCCAGCAGCGCGACAGGGGGCCCCCGCTTAATTAATGAAAAACTGTTTTTT. Translating gives CASSATGGPRLINEKLFF.

The genes are TRBV27 and TRBJ1-2; D not certain. The V and J ends lost 8 bases and 5 bases respectively, with 24 bases between them. CDR1 and CDR2 from the germline V gene are MNHEY and SMNVEV (reference sequence). The CDR3 contains 16 residues. The CDR3 is CASSTIGPRTVYGYTF. For the CDR3, the DNA is TGTGCCAGCTCCACAATAGGCCCCCGGACGGTTTATGGCTACACCTTC.

This clonotype occurred a few times. V gene TRBV6-2 or TRBV6-3 combines with J gene TRBJ1-1; 8 bases agree with TRBD1. V lost 5 bases, J lost 4 bases, and 12 bases stayed unmatched. CDR3 size: 16 residues. The V gene's germline CDR1 is MNHEY and CDR2 SVGEGT. The CDR3: CASSNPPRQGSTEAFF. The CDR3 DNA reads as TGTGCCAGCAGTAACCCCCCTAGACAGGGGAGCACTGAAGCTTTCTTT.

The V gene is TRBV4-3, the J gene TRBJ1-5; weak D call: TRBD1 (6 bases). The CDR3 totals 13 residues. Per germline, CDR1 LGHNA and CDR2 YSLEER. V lost 0 bases to trimming and J lost 7 bases, with 7 bases between them. CDR3 bases: TGCGCCAGCAGCCAAGAAAGGGGGCAGCCCCAGCATTTT. Amino acids: CASSQERGQPQHF.

There are a few counts of this clonotype. The chain couples TRBV12-3 or TRBV12-4 to TRBJ1-5; TRBD1 aligns across 9 bases. CDR3 size: 16 residues. V dropped 1 base and J dropped 3; count of bases not matched to a gene: 4. This CDR3 reads CASSLDGQGNNQPQHF. For the CDR3, the DNA is TGTGCCAGCAGTTTAGACGGACAGGGGAACAATCAGCCCCAGCATTTT.

The chain has TRBV12-3 or TRBV12-4 and TRBJ1-1, with D possibly being TRBD1 (5 bases). V lost 3 bases and J 4 bases, leaving 9 bases between the germline ends. The CDR3 has 13 amino acids. CDR3 DNA: TGTGCCAGCAGTTTTGGGGGGGGCACTGAAGCTTTCTTT. Its protein is CASSFGGGTEAFF.

This clonotype was recorded a few times. The chain links TRBV12-3 or TRBV12-4 to TRBJ1-2; no definite D call. V shed 0 bases and J shed 4 bases, with 6 bases lying between them. The CDR3 extends over 13 amino acids. The CDR3 region is CASSLAQSYGYTF. CDR3 sequence (DNA): TGTGCCAGCAGTTTAGCGCAGAGCTATGGCTACACCTTC.

V and J are TRBV20-1 and TRBJ2-1, with a tentative D call TRBD1 (6 bases). The ends were cut back, 5 bases at V and 4 bases at J, with 12 bases in the middle. CDR1 and CDR2 (germline): DFQATT, SNEGSKA (reference sequence). CDR3 length: 13 residues. The CDR3 loop reads CSAPPDRYNEQFF. The CDR3 DNA is TGCAGTGCTCCTCCCGACAGGTACAATGAGCAGTTCTTC.

V gene TRBV6-5 combines with J gene TRBJ2-3, with TRBD1 matching over 8 bases. Germline CDR1 and CDR2: MNHEY and SVGAGI. The CDR3 runs 17 residues. The trim removed 0 bases at V and 4 bases at J, leaving 9 bases unmatched. The CDR3 bases are TGTGCCAGCAGTTACTCCTGGACAGGGAAGGCCGCAGATACGCAGTATTTT. It translates to CASSYSWTGKAADTQYF.

The chain carries TRBV27 and TRBJ2-3; 7 positions match TRBD2. The CDR3 is 17 amino acids. Germline values: CDR1 MNHEY, CDR2 SMNVEV (reference sequence). Unmatched junction bases numbered 11, after V lost 3 bases and J lost 2 bases. The CDR3: CASSFDWTSGDTDTQYF. As DNA, the CDR3 is TGTGCCAGCAGTTTCGATTGGACAAGCGGGGACACAGATACGCAGTATTTT.

J is TRBJ1-1 and V is TRBV10-1, with D possibly being TRBD1 (6 bases). Germline CDR1 WNHNN, CDR2 SYGVQD (reference sequence). This CDR3 region has 15 residues. V gave up 2 bases and J gave up 2 bases, with 12 bases separating them. The CDR3 nucleotides read TGCGCCAGCAGTGAGACGGGGGGCGATAACACTGAAGCTTTCTTT. Translation: CASSETGGDNTEAFF.